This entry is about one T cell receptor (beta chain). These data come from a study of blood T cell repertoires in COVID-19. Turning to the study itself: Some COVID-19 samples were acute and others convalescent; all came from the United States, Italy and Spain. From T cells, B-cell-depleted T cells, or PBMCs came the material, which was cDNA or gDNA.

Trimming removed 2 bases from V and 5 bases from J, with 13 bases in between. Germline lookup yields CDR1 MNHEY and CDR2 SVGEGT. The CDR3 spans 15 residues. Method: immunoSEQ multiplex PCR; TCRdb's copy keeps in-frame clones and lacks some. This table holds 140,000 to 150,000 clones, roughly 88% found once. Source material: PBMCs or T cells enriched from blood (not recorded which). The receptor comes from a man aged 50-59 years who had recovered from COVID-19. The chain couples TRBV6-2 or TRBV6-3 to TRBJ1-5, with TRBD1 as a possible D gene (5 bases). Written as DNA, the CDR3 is TGTGCCAGCAGTTACGGCTCCGGGGGTTATCAGCCCCAGCATTTT. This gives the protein CASSYGSGGYQPQHF.